Below, 28 T cell receptor beta chains from the same sample are listed, as sequenced in a study of blood T cell repertoires in COVID-19. The data were produced by immunoSEQ multiplex PCR, yet TCRdb's version contains in-frame clones alone and is incomplete. The sample lists more than 150,000 clones, 75% to 85% seen once, with 0.45% to 0.6% in the top ten. The specimen was peripheral blood. Receptors originate from a man in his 60s with acute or convalescent COVID-19.

The J gene is TRBJ1-5, the V gene TRBV6-6, with D tentatively TRBD1 (5 bases). In germline, CDR1 is MNHNY, CDR2 SVGAGI (reference sequence). V was shortened by 6 bases and J by 3 bases, with 15 bases between the two germline ends. This CDR3 has 15 residues. The CDR3 loop reads CASSQTRASNQPQHF. DNA of the CDR3: TGTGCCAGCAGCCAGACCAGGGCATCCAATCAGCCCCAGCATTTT.

CDR3 coding DNA: TGTGCCAGTAATCCGGACAGGCGTAACTATGGCTACACCTTC. Translation gives CASNPDRRNYGYTF. V gene TRBV19 combines with J gene TRBJ1-2, with TRBD1 matching 7 bases. Looked up from germline, CDR1 is LNHDA and CDR2 is SQIVND (reference sequence). This CDR3 has 14 residues. V lost 7 bases and J lost 1; bases outside the gene matches: 6.

The chain has TRBV29-1 and TRBJ2-5, with D tentatively TRBD2 (6 bases). Germline V gene sequence: CDR1 SQVTM, CDR2 ANQGSEA. CDR3 size: 13 residues. The V and J ends lost 7 bases and 4 bases respectively, with 16 bases between them. The CDR3 DNA sequence: TGCAGCGGTGGAGGGGCAGGGCCAGAGACCCAGTACTTC. It yields the protein CSGGGAGPETQYF.

The chain employs TRBV15 and TRBJ2-3; 9 bases align to TRBD2. Germline CDR1 LNHNV, CDR2 YYDKDF (reference sequence). This CDR3 spans 16 amino acids. V lost 1 base and J lost 1; bases outside the gene matches: 3. The CDR3 reads CATSRGQRGGTDTQYF. CDR3 DNA: TGTGCCACCAGCAGAGGCCAGCGGGGGGGCACAGATACGCAGTATTTT.

This chain connects TRBV5-1 to TRBJ1-4; 8 nucleotides agree with TRBD1. The germline gives CDR1 SGHRS, CDR2 YFSETQ. There are 17 residues in the CDR3. The V gene end was trimmed by 0 bases and the J gene end by 4 bases; junction bases not matched to a gene: 8. The CDR3 protein is CASSLGTGTTFNEKLFF. CDR3 nucleotide sequence: TGCGCCAGCAGCTTGGGGACAGGGACCACCTTTAATGAAAAACTGTTTTTT.

This sequence joins TRBV6-5 and TRBJ1-2; 8 bases line up with TRBD1. Germline CDR1 MNHEY, CDR2 SVGAGI. This CDR3 contains 14 residues. V was clipped by 6 bases and J by 5 bases; unmatched bases: 8. Written as DNA, the CDR3 is TGTGCCAGCAGAGACCATGGACAGGGATATGGCTACACCTTC. This sequence encodes CASRDHGQGYGYTF.

V is TRBV9 and J is TRBJ2-5; TRBD2 matches at 7 bases. The CDR3 sequence is 15 residues long. Per the germline V gene, CDR1 is SGDLS and CDR2 is YYNGEE. V lost 0 bases to trimming and J lost 5 bases; unmatched junction nucleotides: 7. CDR3 protein: CASSVGMGGSETQYF. The CDR3 bases are TGTGCCAGCAGCGTAGGTATGGGGGGGTCGGAGACCCAGTACTTC.

The rearrangement uses TRBV3-1 (or the pseudogene TRBV3-2) and TRBJ2-5, with TRBD2 matching 13 bases. Germline trimming cut 4 bases from V and 5 bases from J; bases unmatched to any gene: 4. The CDR3 is made up of 15 amino acids. Germline V gene data show CDR1 as LGHDT and CDR2 as YNNKEL (reference sequence). The CDR3 DNA sequence: TGTGCCAGCAGCCGATCGACTAGCGGGAGGGAGACCCAGTACTTC. Its protein product is CASSRSTSGRETQYF.

This chain links TRBV2 with TRBJ2-6; D gene unclear. The CDR3 consists of 17 residues. The V gene's germline CDR1 is SNHLY and CDR2 FYNNEI. V lost 7 bases to trimming and J lost 0 bases, with 16 bases between them. CDR3 protein: CASNERLVYSGANVLTF. DNA of the CDR3: TGTGCCAGCAACGAACGGTTGGTATACTCTGGGGCCAACGTCCTGACTTTC.

This chain joins TRBV28 and TRBJ2-1; 8 bases fit TRBD2. The ends lost 5 bases at V and 9 bases at J; junction bases unmatched: 3. The CDR3 consists of 12 residues. Germline CDR1 MDHEN, CDR2 SYDVKM. The CDR3 DNA is TGTGCCAGCAGTATGACTAGCGTTGAGCAGTTCTTC. It yields the protein CASSMTSVEQFF.

The chain carries TRBV18 and TRBJ2-2; 8 bases are shared with TRBD1. V shed 6 bases and J 5 bases; nucleotides not matched to a gene: 8. The length of the CDR3 is 15 residues. Germline V lookup: CDR1 KGHSH, CDR2 LQKENI. The CDR3 region has the DNA TGTGCCAGCTCCGTTGGACAGGGCGGGACCGGGGAGCTGTTTTTT. Translated, it gives CASSVGQGGTGELFF.

This clone came up once. V gene TRBV9 combines with J gene TRBJ2-1; 9 bases match TRBD2. Germline assignment: CDR1 SGDLS and CDR2 YYNGEE. With V trimmed by 0 bases and J by 4 bases, 5 bases remained unmatched. This CDR3 is built from 16 residues. The CDR3 sequence: CASSVEAGGFYNEQFF. For the CDR3, the DNA is TGTGCCAGCAGCGTAGAGGCGGGGGGGTTTTACAATGAGCAGTTCTTC.

The chain links TRBV5-5 to TRBJ1-1; 7 bases map to TRBD1. CDR1 is SGHKS and CDR2 is YYEKEE in the germline V gene (reference sequence). The length of the CDR3 is 14 residues. The V gene end was trimmed by 4 bases and the J gene end by 0 bases; junction bases not matched to a gene: 3. This CDR3 is CASSGGTVNTEAFF. CDR3 nucleotide sequence: TGTGCCAGCAGCGGAGGGACAGTGAACACTGAAGCTTTCTTT.

The chain couples TRBV27 to TRBJ2-5; TRBD1 matches at 10 bases. The CDR3 spans 16 residues. The germline V gene encodes CDR1 MNHEY and CDR2 SMNVEV (reference sequence). J lost 3 bases, V lost 2 bases, and 6 bases had no gene match. The CDR3 DNA reads TGTGCCAGCAGTTTAACCCGGACAGGGGGGAAAGAGACCCAGTACTTC. This encodes CASSLTRTGGKETQYF.

The chain carries TRBV12-5 and TRBJ1-2; D remains ambiguous. V was pared by 1 base and J by 8 bases, with 14 bases between. Per the germline V gene, CDR1 is LGHNT and CDR2 is FRNRAP. The CDR3 runs to 14 residues. The CDR3 loop reads CASGLAQDWGGYTF. As DNA, the CDR3 is TGTGCTAGTGGTTTGGCTCAGGACTGGGGAGGCTACACCTTC. Complete variable domain (other parts from reference TRBV12-5 and TRBJ1-2): DARVTQTPRHKVTEMGQEVTMRCQPILGHNTVFWYRQTMMQGLELLAYFRNRAPLDDSGMPKDRFSAEMPDATLATLKIQPSEPRDSAVYFCASGLAQDWGGYTFGSGTRLTVV.

The rearrangement uses TRBV19 and TRBJ2-6, with 10 bases identical to TRBD1. Unmatched junction bases numbered 3, after V lost 3 bases and J lost 1 base. The CDR3 sequence is 17 residues long. CDR1 is LNHDA and CDR2 is SQIVND in the germline V gene (reference sequence). Here the CDR3 DNA reads TGTGCCAGTAGTATGACAGGGGGCGCGTCTGGGGCCAACGTCCTGACTTTC. As protein: CASSMTGGASGANVLTF.

The chain uses TRBV6-5 and TRBJ2-1, with 7 bases matching TRBD1. V shed 10 bases and J 0 bases; nucleotides not matched to a gene: 6. Germline CDR1 and CDR2: MNHEY and SVGAGI. This CDR3 region has 14 residues. For the CDR3, the DNA is TGTGCCACCCGACAGGGTTACTCCTACAATGAGCAGTTCTTC. Translating gives CATRQGYSYNEQFF.

The rearrangement joins TRBV6-6 to TRBJ1-2; 7 nucleotides match TRBD1. Germline lookup yields CDR1 MNHNY and CDR2 SVGAGI (reference sequence). The CDR3 is 14 residues long. V shed 6 bases, J shed 5 bases, and the junction held 9 bases outside the gene matches. The CDR3 DNA is TGTGCCAGCAGGTCCGGACAGGAACTATATGGCTACACCTTC. Translating it yields CASRSGQELYGYTF.

This chain connects TRBV24-1 to TRBJ2-5; D not certain. The CDR3 runs 12 residues. Trimming removed 5 bases from V and 5 bases from J, with 8 bases in between. Looked up from germline, CDR1 is KGHDR and CDR2 is SFDVKD. In DNA form, the CDR3 reads TGTGCCACCAGTGCGTCAGCGGAGACCCAGTACTTC. Its translation: CATSASAETQYF.

V is TRBV4-3 and J is TRBJ1-6; D is perhaps TRBD1 (6 bases). This CDR3 is built from 16 residues. Germline V gene data show CDR1 as LGHNA and CDR2 as YSLEER. Trimming shortened V by 0 bases and J by 7 bases, and 13 bases separated the two germline ends. The CDR3: CASSQDQGTRNSPLHF. CDR3 nucleotide sequence: TGCGCCAGCAGCCAAGATCAAGGGACAAGGAATTCACCCCTCCACTTT.

This clone was counted only a few times. This rearrangement joins TRBV7-9 to TRBJ2-7; possibly TRBD1 for D (5 bases). Per germline, CDR1 SEHNR and CDR2 FQNEAQ (reference sequence). The ends were cut back, 5 bases at V and 7 bases at J, with 21 bases in the middle. The CDR3 runs to 15 residues. The CDR3: CASSHRWTSLGEQYF. For the CDR3, the DNA is TGTGCCAGCAGCCACAGGTGGACGTCCCTTGGGGAGCAGTACTTC.

DNA for the CDR3: TGTGCCAGTAGTATGTCGGTGATCTCTGGAAACACCATATATTTT. As protein: CASSMSVISGNTIYF. The J gene is TRBJ1-3, the V gene TRBV19; D call uncertain. This CDR3 comprises 15 residues. The ends were cut back, 3 bases at V and 0 bases at J, with 9 bases in the middle. Germline lookup yields CDR1 LNHDA and CDR2 SQIVND (reference sequence).

The chain carries TRBV4-1 and TRBJ1-5, with a tentative D call TRBD1 (6 bases). This CDR3 comprises 16 residues. The germline CDR1 and CDR2 sequences are MGHRA and YSYEKL. The V end lost 0 bases, the J end lost 0 bases, and 9 bases lay between the germline ends. CDR3 sequence: CASSQEGRGSNQPQHF. The CDR3 DNA sequence: TGCGCCAGCAGCCAAGAGGGCAGGGGTAGCAATCAGCCCCAGCATTTT.

In DNA, the CDR3 is TGTGCCAGTAGTATAGTGGCTAGTTCTTACGAGCAGTACTTC. It is translated as CASSIVASSYEQYF. The chain recombines TRBV19 with TRBJ2-7; D unclear. V was cut by 1 base and J by 4 bases, with 11 bases left in between. CDR1 LNHDA and CDR2 SQIVND come from the germline V gene (reference sequence). The CDR3 is 14 amino acids. Full variable domain (outside the CDR3, taken from reference TRBV19 and TRBJ2-7): DGGITQSPKYLFRKEGQNVTLSCEQNLNHDAMYWYRQDPGQGLRLIYYSQIVNDFQKGDIAEGYSVSREKKESFPLTVTSAQKNPTAFYLCASSIVASSYEQYFGPGTRLTVT.

The V and J genes are TRBV19 and TRBJ1-2; a possible D gene is TRBD1 (5 bases). This CDR3 contains 13 residues. Germline CDR1 is LNHDA and CDR2 is SQIVND (reference sequence). V lost 6 bases and J 2 bases, leaving 10 bases between the germline ends. The CDR3: CASRSTDNYGYTF. CDR3 DNA sequence: TGTGCCAGTAGATCGACAGACAACTATGGCTACACCTTC. The full variable domain, rest sourced from reference TRBV19 and TRBJ1-2, is DGGITQSPKYLFRKEGQNVTLSCEQNLNHDAMYWYRQDPGQGLRLIYYSQIVNDFQKGDIAEGYSVSREKKESFPLTVTSAQKNPTAFYLCASRSTDNYGYTFGSGTRLTVV.

V is TRBV5-4 and J is TRBJ1-4; 8 bases line up with TRBD1. CDR1 is SGHNT, CDR2 YYREEE, per germline (reference sequence). CDR3 size: 16 residues. The junction had 9 bases not matched to a gene; V was cut back by 4 bases and J by 4 bases. The CDR3 DNA follows: TGTGCCAGCAGCGGCGGGACAGGCGCAGATAATGAAAAACTGTTTTTT. Translating gives CASSGGTGADNEKLFF. Full variable domain (remainder filled in from reference TRBV5-4 and TRBJ1-4): ETGVTQSPTHLIKTRGQQVTLRCSSQSGHNTVSWYQQALGQGPQFIFQYYREEENGRGNFPPRFSGLQFPNYSSELNVNALELDDSALYLCASSGGTGADNEKLFFGSGTQLSVL.

This clone has just one count. Other DNA variants within this sample encode the same CDR3. The chain is built from TRBV5-1 and TRBJ1-2, with 7 positions matching TRBD1. Germline assignment: CDR1 SGHRS and CDR2 YFSETQ. J lost 4 bases, V lost 0 bases, and 3 bases had no gene match. This CDR3 has 14 amino acids. CDR3 nucleotide sequence: TGCGCCAGCAGCTTGGGACAGGGTGGCTATGGCTACACCTTC. It is translated as CASSLGQGGYGYTF.

The chain combines TRBV18 with TRBJ2-5; 9 bases are a match to TRBD1. V lost 6 bases and J lost 4; bases outside the gene matches: 3. The CDR3 length is 13 residues. CDR1 KGHSH and CDR2 LQKENI come from the germline V gene. The chain's CDR3 is CASSLTGGETQYF. The CDR3 bases are TGTGCCAGCTCGCTGACAGGGGGAGAGACCCAGTACTTC.